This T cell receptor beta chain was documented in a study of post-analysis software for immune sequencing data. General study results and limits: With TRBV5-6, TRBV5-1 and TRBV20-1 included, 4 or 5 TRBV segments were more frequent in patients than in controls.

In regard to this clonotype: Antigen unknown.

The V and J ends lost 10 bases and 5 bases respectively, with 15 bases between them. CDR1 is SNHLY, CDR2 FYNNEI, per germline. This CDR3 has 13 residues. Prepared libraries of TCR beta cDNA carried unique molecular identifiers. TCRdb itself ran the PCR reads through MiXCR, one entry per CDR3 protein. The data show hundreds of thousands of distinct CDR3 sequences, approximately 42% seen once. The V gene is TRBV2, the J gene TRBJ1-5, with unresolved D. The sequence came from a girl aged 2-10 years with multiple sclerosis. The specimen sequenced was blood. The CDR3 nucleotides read TGTGCCACCGCGGGAAGCCTTTATCAGCCCCAGCATTTT. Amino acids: CATAGSLYQPQHF.